This T cell receptor (beta chain) stems from a study of cytomegalovirus exposure and HLA in healthy donors. Study findings and constraints: In a later analysis, TCR beta V- and J-gene trimming was associated with a missense DCLRE1C variant. Altogether, 164 TCR beta chains were recorded as cytomegalovirus-associated.

The study ran its PCR with 60 Vbeta and 13 Jbeta primers. Produced via immunoSEQ multiplex PCR; TCRdb's table is partial and in-frame only. The table shows under 200,000 clones, with 75% to 80% occurring only once. With respect to this clone: Its antigen is still unknown.

V was cut by 5 bases and J by 6 bases, with 16 bases left in between. Germline V gene data show CDR1 as MNHNY and CDR2 as SVGAGI (reference sequence). The CDR3 has 15 amino acids. The sequencing sample was made of PBMCs. This chain joins TRBV6-6 and TRBJ2-2; D perhaps matches TRBD2 (7 bases). The TCR originated in a woman aged 35 to 49 in good health and CMV-seropositive. The CDR3 DNA reads TGTGCCAGCAGTACTGAGGGGGGGGTGGCCGGGGAGCTGTTTTTT. Its protein product is CASSTEGGVAGELFF.